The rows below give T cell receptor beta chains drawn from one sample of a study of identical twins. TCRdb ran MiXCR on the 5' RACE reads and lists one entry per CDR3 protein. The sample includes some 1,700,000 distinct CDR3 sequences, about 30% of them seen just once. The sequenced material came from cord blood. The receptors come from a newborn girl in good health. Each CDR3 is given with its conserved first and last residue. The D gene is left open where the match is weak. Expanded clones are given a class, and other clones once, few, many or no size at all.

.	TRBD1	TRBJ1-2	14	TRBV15	CATSGHRGGYGYTF	TGTGCCACCAGCGGCCACAGGGGCGGCTATGGCTACACCTTC
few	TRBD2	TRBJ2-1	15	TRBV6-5	CASTGTSSGSYEQFF	TGTGCCAGCACTGGGACTAGCTCGGGAAGTTACGAGCAGTTCTTC
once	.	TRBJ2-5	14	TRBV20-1	CSATRELHYNEQYF	TGCAGTGCTACGCGAGAACTTCACTACAATGAGCAGTACTTC
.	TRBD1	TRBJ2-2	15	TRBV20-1	CSASTGTGNTGELFF	TGCAGTGCCAGCACCGGGACAGGGAACACCGGGGAGCTGTTTTTT
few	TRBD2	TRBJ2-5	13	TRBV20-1	CSTILSGVETQYF	TGCAGTACCATACTAAGCGGGGTGGAGACCCAGTACTTC
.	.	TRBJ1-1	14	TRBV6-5	CASSYSTRGTEAFF	TGTGCCAGCAGTTACTCGACTAGGGGCACTGAAGCTTTCTTT
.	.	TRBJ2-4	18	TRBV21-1	CASSQDFRDRVAKNIQYF	TGTGCCAGCAGCCAAGACTTCCGGGACAGGGTAGCCAAAAACATTCAGTACTTC
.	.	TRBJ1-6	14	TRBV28	CAISLSVRNSPLHF	TGTGCCATCAGTTTGTCGGTGCGGAATTCACCCCTCCACTTT
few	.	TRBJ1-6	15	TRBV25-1	CASSGDGVPNSPLHF	TGTGCCAGCAGTGGCGATGGGGTTCCCAATTCACCCCTCCACTTT
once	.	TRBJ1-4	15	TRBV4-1	CASSQVSWTNEKLFF	TGCGCCAGCAGCCAAGTAAGCTGGACTAATGAAAAACTGTTTTTT
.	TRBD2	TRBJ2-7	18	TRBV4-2	CASSQLSWAGGGLYEQYF	TGTGCCAGCAGCCAGCTATCTTGGGCGGGAGGGGGGCTCTACGAGCAGTACTTC
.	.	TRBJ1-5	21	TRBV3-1	CASSTPKPGRPSGSTNQPQHF	TGTGCCAGCTCAACACCGAAACCAGGCCGGCCCAGCGGATCAACGAATCAGCCCCAGCATTTT